Presented here are 24 T cell receptor beta chains from one specimen sequenced in a study of blood T cells in healthy people across ages. Alongside a J-beta primer mix, a sample-barcoded 5' primer served in a second PCR lasting about 7 to 11 cycles. TCRdb recomputed calls from the 5' RACE reads with MiXCR, one row per CDR3 protein. The sample holds roughly 700,000 distinct CDR3 sequences, about 30% seen once. The sequencing input was blood. These receptors were collected from an elderly woman in good health.

There are a few counts of this clonotype. This clone may be a read error of a much larger clone one base away. The V gene is TRBV12-3 or TRBV12-4, the J gene TRBJ2-1; D could derive from TRBD1 or TRBD2 (6 bases each). The ends were cut back, 5 bases at V and 8 bases at J, with 16 bases in the middle. The CDR3 spans 14 residues. CDR3 loop: CASSPRGGSDEQFF. DNA for the CDR3: TGTGCCAGCAGTCCCAGAGGGGGGTCAGATGAGCAGTTCTTC.

This chain uses TRBV11-2 with TRBJ1-2; D perhaps matches TRBD1 (5 bases). V lost 5 bases and J lost 6, with 19 bases in between. The CDR3 is 15 residues long. The germline gives CDR1 SGHAT, CDR2 FQNNGV. CDR3 amino acids: CASSDLREARNGYTF. The CDR3 DNA follows: TGTGCCAGCAGCGATCTCAGGGAGGCTAGGAATGGCTACACCTTC. Full variable domain (outside the CDR3, taken from reference TRBV11-2 and TRBJ1-2): EAGVAQSPRYKIIEKRQSVAFWCNPISGHATLYWYQQILGQGPKLLIQFQNNGVVDDSQLPKDRFSAERLKGVDSTLKIQPAKLEDSAVYLCASSDLREARNGYTFGSGTRLTVV.

This clonotype was found once. A much larger clone lies one base from this, so it may be a read error. The V call is TRBV14, the J call TRBJ2-5; D is unclear. This CDR3 is built from 15 residues. Germline-derived CDR1 and CDR2 are SGHDN and FVKESK. Trimming left V 1 base short and J 11 bases short, with 20 bases between. The CDR3: CASSQGARTNNEQYF. CDR3 sequence (DNA): TGTGCCAGCAGCCAAGGGGCGCGGACGAACAATGAGCAGTACTTC.

This clonotype was seen a few times. The rearrangement joins TRBV29-1 to TRBJ2-7, with D possibly matching TRBD1 (5 bases). TRBJ2-5 matches the DNA end more closely, so the J call is doubtful. Germline loops: CDR1 SQVTM, CDR2 ANQGSEA. This CDR3 is 13 amino acids long. CDR3 region: CSVEHSRAETQYF. As DNA, the CDR3 is TGCAGCGTTGAACATAGCAGGGCAGAGACCCAGTACTTC.

This clonotype was counted ten times or more. This chain links TRBV29-1 with TRBJ1-2; 7 nucleotides align to TRBD1. This CDR3 contains 12 residues. Per germline, CDR1 SQVTM and CDR2 ANQGSEA. CDR3 region: CSSPTGPYGYTF. CDR3 coding DNA: TGCAGTTCGCCGACAGGGCCCTATGGCTACACCTTC. Full variable domain (missing parts from reference TRBV29-1 and TRBJ1-2): SAVISQKPSRDICQRGTSLTIQCQVDSQVTMMFWYRQQPGQSLTLIATANQGSEATYESGFVIDKFPISRPNLTFSTLTVSNMSPEDSSIYLCSSPTGPYGYTFGSGTRLTVV.

Only a few counts were recorded for this clonotype. This chain uses TRBV30 with TRBJ2-7, with 9 nucleotides matching TRBD1. The J call is uncertain, as TRBJ2-1 better fits the DNA end. The CDR3 extends over 15 amino acids. Germline lookup yields CDR1 GTSNPN and CDR2 SVGIG (reference sequence). The CDR3 region has the DNA TGTGCCTGGAGTGGGGTACAGGGGGCTTCCTACGAGCAGTTCTTC. It yields the protein CAWSGVQGASYEQFF.

This clonotype was counted many times. V is TRBV15 and J is TRBJ2-5, with a tentative D call TRBD2 (7 bases). Germline V gives CDR1 LNHNV, CDR2 YYDKDF (reference sequence). Trimming took 0 bases from V and 5 from J, leaving 34 bases between them. The CDR3 loop spans 22 amino acids. Written as DNA, the CDR3 is TGTGCCACCAGCAGAGATCTATCCCAGGAGGGAAGGGGGGGGGCAACTTATGAGACCCAGTACTTC. Translation gives CATSRDLSQEGRGGATYETQYF.

J is TRBJ1-1 and V is TRBV4-3, with 9 bases aligning to TRBD1. This CDR3 is 14 amino acids long. Looked up from germline, CDR1 is LGHNA and CDR2 is YSLEER. V was clipped by 1 base and J by 8 bases; unmatched bases: 5. The CDR3 coding sequence is TGCGCCAGCAGCCAAGTGGACAGGGGCCGAGAAGCTTTCTTT. Amino acids: CASSQVDRGREAFF.

The rearrangement joins TRBV20-1 to TRBJ2-7, with 7 bases aligning to TRBD1. The CDR3 is 17 residues long. Germline CDR1 is DFQATT and CDR2 is SNEGSKA (reference sequence). V dropped 1 base and J dropped 2; count of bases not matched to a gene: 14. The chain's CDR3 is CSARGRIGDRVTYEQYF. The CDR3 region has the DNA TGCAGTGCTAGAGGAAGGATAGGAGACAGGGTGACCTACGAGCAGTACTTC.

This clonotype was recorded at least ten times. The rearrangement joins TRBV28 to TRBJ2-7; tentatively, D is TRBD1 or TRBD2 (6 bases each). Germline V CDR1 and CDR2: MDHEN, SYDVKM. V was cut by 3 bases and J by 6 bases, with 18 bases left in between. The CDR3 runs 15 residues. DNA for the CDR3: TGTGCCAGCAGTTTTGGGGGGCTTAAGGTACGCGAGCAGTACTTC. It encodes CASSFGGLKVREQYF.

Comments on this clonotype: A read error may explain this, as a much larger clone is one base away. The chain is built from TRBV4-2 and TRBJ2-1; TRBD2 matches at 8 bases. The J call may be mistaken, given a closer DNA end match to TRBJ2-7. Germline CDR1 and CDR2: LGHNA and YNFKEQ. The length of the CDR3 is 18 residues. The CDR3: CASSQVGGGRSSYNEQYF. DNA for the CDR3: TGTGCCAGCAGCCAAGTTGGCGGGGGGCGGAGCTCCTACAATGAGCAGTACTTC.

At least ten counts were recorded for this clonotype. V gene TRBV7-2 combines with J gene TRBJ2-6; D remains ambiguous. Germline V lookup: CDR1 SGHTA, CDR2 FQGNSA. V was cut by 5 bases and J by 4 bases, with 6 bases left in between. The CDR3 consists of 13 residues. The CDR3 DNA follows: TGTGCCAGCAGCCCCGTGGGGGCCAACGTCCTGACTTTC. This gives the protein CASSPVGANVLTF.

This clonotype was found many times. The chain employs TRBV11-2 and TRBJ2-1; D possibly matches TRBD1 or TRBD2 (5 bases each). Germline V gives CDR1 SGHAT, CDR2 FQNNGV. This CDR3 spans 15 amino acids. Trimming took off 4 bases at V and 3 bases at J, with 13 bases between the two ends. The CDR3 sequence is CASSSEGSSYNEQFF. The CDR3 DNA follows: TGTGCCAGCAGCTCCGAGGGGTCAAGCTACAATGAGCAGTTCTTC.

In this sample, this clonotype turned up many times. A much larger clone is a single base away; this may be a read error. The V and J genes are TRBV20-1 and TRBJ2-3, with 9 bases fitting TRBD1. The CDR3 consists of 14 residues. The trim removed 3 bases at V and 5 bases at J, leaving 6 bases unmatched. Per the germline V gene, CDR1 is DFQATT and CDR2 is SNEGSKA (reference sequence). The chain's CDR3 is CSARAPTGGDTQYF. The DNA of the CDR3 is TGCAGTGCTAGGGCTCCGACAGGGGGAGATACGCAGTATTTT.

The rearrangement uses TRBV12-3 or TRBV12-4 and TRBJ2-5; 12 bases align to TRBD2. CDR3 length: 14 amino acids. With V trimmed by 7 bases and J by 4 bases, 4 bases remained unmatched. CDR3 in amino acids: CASITSGGRETQYF. The CDR3 coding sequence is TGTGCCAGCATTACTAGCGGGGGGCGAGAGACCCAGTACTTC.

The sample holds many counts of this clonotype. The chain couples TRBV3-1 to TRBJ1-2, with 7 bases matching TRBD1. Germline V gene sequence: CDR1 LGHDT, CDR2 YNNKEL (reference sequence). With V trimmed by 4 bases and J by 5 bases, 7 bases remained unmatched. The CDR3 runs 14 residues. CDR3 region: CASSPSQGRYGYTF. CDR3 in DNA: TGTGCCAGCAGCCCATCACAGGGGAGGTATGGCTACACCTTC.

This clonotype has a count of ten or more. The chain links TRBV20-1 to TRBJ2-6, with TRBD1 as a possible D gene (6 bases). The CDR3 loop spans 20 amino acids. V lost 4 bases, J lost 1 base, and 26 bases lay in between. Germline V lookup: CDR1 DFQATT, CDR2 SNEGSKA (reference sequence). The CDR3 region has the DNA TGCAGTGCTATATTTCAGGGGAAAACCACTCAAGGTTCTGGGGCCAACGTCCTGACTTTC. Translation: CSAIFQGKTTQGSGANVLTF.

A note on this clonotype: A clone one base away is much larger, so this may be a read error. This chain uses TRBV5-1 with TRBJ2-1, with 7 bases lining up with TRBD1. Germline lookup yields CDR1 SGHRS and CDR2 YFSETQ. V shed 5 bases, J shed 0 bases, and the junction held 5 bases outside the gene matches. This CDR3 has 15 amino acids. The CDR3 region has the DNA TGCGCCAGCAGAGAGAGGGACAGCTCCTACAATGAGCAGTTCTTC. Protein sequence: CASRERDSSYNEQFF.

This clonotype was seen a few times. This may come from a read error, since a much larger clone is one base off. J is TRBJ2-4 and V is TRBV12-3 or TRBV12-4; possible D gene TRBD2, 5 bases. Between the trimmed V and J ends, which lost 4 bases and 2 bases, there was a span of 9 bases. The CDR3 is made up of 14 amino acids. CDR3: CASSCGGTKNIQYF. CDR3 nucleotide sequence: TGTGCCAGCAGTTGCGGAGGTACCAAAAACATTCAGTACTTC.

This clonotype was observed a handful of times. V is TRBV6-1 and J is TRBJ1-5; no reliable D call. Germline-derived CDR1 and CDR2 are MNHNS and SASEGT. This CDR3 contains 15 residues. Trimming stripped 4 bases from V and 0 bases from J, with 10 bases between. Here the CDR3 DNA reads TGTGCCAGCAGTGCGGCGGGGTCTAGCAATCAGCCCCAGCATTTT. Protein product: CASSAAGSSNQPQHF.

This clonotype was recorded once. The V call is TRBV12-3 or TRBV12-4, the J call TRBJ1-3, with D possibly TRBD1 on 6 matching bases. The CDR3 covers 14 residues. V was shortened by 3 bases and J by 2 bases, with 8 bases between the two germline ends. The CDR3 reads CASSLRQAGNTIYF. Here the CDR3 DNA reads TGTGCCAGCAGTTTGAGACAGGCTGGAAACACCATATATTTT.

This clonotype has more than one count but fewer than ten. This chain uses TRBV4-1 with TRBJ1-3, with D tentatively TRBD1 (6 bases). The germline CDR1 and CDR2 sequences are MGHRA and YSYEKL. Trimming shortened V by 0 bases and J by 9 bases, and 18 bases separated the two germline ends. The CDR3 loop spans 16 amino acids. The CDR3 loop is CASSQDRGASMGTIYF. For the CDR3, the DNA is TGCGCCAGCAGCCAAGATCGGGGGGCTTCTATGGGCACCATATATTTT.

Points on this clonotype: This may stem from a read error, because a much larger clone lies one nucleotide away. V gene TRBV30 combines with J gene TRBJ2-5, with D uncertain. The V gene's germline CDR1 is GTSNPN and CDR2 SVGIG (reference sequence). The CDR3 is 13 amino acids. This CDR3 is CAWSGVYQETLYF. The CDR3 nucleotides are TGTGCCTGGAGTGGCGTGTACCAAGAGACCCTGTACTTC.

The genes are TRBV20-1 and TRBJ1-5; the D gene is possibly TRBD1 (5 bases). Deletions cut 3 bases from V and 0 bases from J, with 15 bases between. CDR1 and CDR2 (germline): DFQATT, SNEGSKA (reference sequence). This CDR3 has 16 residues. In DNA, the CDR3 is TGCAGTGCTAGGACAGAGAAGATATATAGCAATCAGCCCCAGCATTTT. It translates to CSARTEKIYSNQPQHF.